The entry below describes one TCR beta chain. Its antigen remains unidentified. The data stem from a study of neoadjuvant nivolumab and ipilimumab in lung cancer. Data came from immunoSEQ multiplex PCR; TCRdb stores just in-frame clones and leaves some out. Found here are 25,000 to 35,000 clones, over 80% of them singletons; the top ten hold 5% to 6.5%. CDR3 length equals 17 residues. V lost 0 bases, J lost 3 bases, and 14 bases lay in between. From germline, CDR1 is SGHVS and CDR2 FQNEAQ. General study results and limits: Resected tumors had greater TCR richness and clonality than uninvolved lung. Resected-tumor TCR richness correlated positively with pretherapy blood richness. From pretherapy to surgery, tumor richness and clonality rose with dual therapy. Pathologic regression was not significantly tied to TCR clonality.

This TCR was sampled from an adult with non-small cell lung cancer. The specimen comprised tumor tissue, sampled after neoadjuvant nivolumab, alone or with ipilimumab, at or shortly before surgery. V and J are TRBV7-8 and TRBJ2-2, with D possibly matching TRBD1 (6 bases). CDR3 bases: TGTGCCAGCAGCTTAGCCCGCACAGGGTTATACACCGGGGAGCTGTTTTTT. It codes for CASSLARTGLYTGELFF.